These T cell receptor beta chains were read from a single sample in a study of early T cells in non-severe SARS-CoV-2 infection. TCRdb called the 5' RACE reads again in MiXCR, with one record for every CDR3 protein. The data show roughly 9,200 distinct CDR3 sequences, under 5.5% seen once. Sample: whole blood. These receptors all stem from an adult who was a healthcare worker with PCR-confirmed SARS-CoV-2 infection or an uninfected control (not recorded which). Each CDR3 is given with its conserved first and last residue. Each record gives: CDR3 DNA, CDR3 protein, clone size, J gene, D gene, V gene. D genes are given only for firm matches. Clone size, where shown, is once, few, many, or a class for clones that have expanded.

cdr3_nt: TGTGCCAGCACCCATCCATTGCTCTCTGGAAACACCATATATTTT; cdr3_aa: CASTHPLLSGNTIYF; clone_size: medium-sized; j_call: TRBJ1-3; d_call: .; v_call: TRBV12-3/TRBV12-4
cdr3_nt: TGTGCCAGCAAACGGAGGGACAGGGGGCTGGTCTATGGCTACACCTTC; cdr3_aa: CASKRRDRGLVYGYTF; clone_size: many; j_call: TRBJ1-2; d_call: TRBD1; v_call: TRBV6-1
cdr3_nt: TGTGCCAGCAGCTTACAACTCACTGAAGCTTTCTTT; cdr3_aa: CASSLQLTEAFF; clone_size: many; j_call: TRBJ1-1; d_call: .; v_call: TRBV5-8
cdr3_nt: TGTGCCAGCAGCTTAGGTTCGGTACCTTCCTACGAGCAGTACTTC; cdr3_aa: CASSLGSVPSYEQYF; clone_size: medium-sized; j_call: TRBJ2-7; d_call: .; v_call: TRBV7-2
cdr3_nt: TGTGCCAGCAGCTTAGCCAGAGCCGAGCAGTACTTC; cdr3_aa: CASSLARAEQYF; clone_size: medium-sized; j_call: TRBJ2-7; d_call: .; v_call: TRBV11-2
cdr3_nt: TGTGCCACCAGGGGGAGGGGACAGACCTACAATGAGCAGTTCTTC; cdr3_aa: CATRGRGQTYNEQFF; clone_size: large; j_call: TRBJ2-1; d_call: .; v_call: TRBV24-1
cdr3_nt: TGTGCCAGTGCAGGGGAGACTGAAGCTTTCTTT; cdr3_aa: CASAGETEAFF; clone_size: many; j_call: TRBJ1-1; d_call: .; v_call: TRBV12-3/TRBV12-4
cdr3_nt: TGTGCCAGCTTAGCGGGACGACCTCAGAATGAGCAGTTCTTC; cdr3_aa: CASLAGRPQNEQFF; clone_size: many; j_call: TRBJ2-1; d_call: TRBD2; v_call: TRBV2
cdr3_nt: TGTGCCAGCAGCGGCATGGGGGCGGGTCGCCCCTACAATGAGCAGTTCTTC; cdr3_aa: CASSGMGAGRPYNEQFF; clone_size: few; j_call: TRBJ2-1; d_call: .; v_call: TRBV7-2
cdr3_nt: TGTGCCAGCAGTTACTCGACAGGGGGAGCTAACTATGGCTACACCTTC; cdr3_aa: CASSYSTGGANYGYTF; clone_size: medium-sized; j_call: TRBJ1-2; d_call: TRBD1; v_call: TRBV6-7
cdr3_nt: TGTGCCAGCAGCTTGGGGACTAACCCCACGGAGCAGTTCTTC; cdr3_aa: CASSLGTNPTEQFF; clone_size: medium-sized; j_call: TRBJ2-1; d_call: .; v_call: TRBV5-4
cdr3_nt: TGCAGTGCTAGAACGACAGCCGCGGGCTATGGCTACACCTTC; cdr3_aa: CSARTTAAGYGYTF; clone_size: many; j_call: TRBJ1-2; d_call: .; v_call: TRBV20-1
cdr3_nt: TGTGCCAGCAGTGACCGACAGGGGCTAGATACGCAGTATTTT; cdr3_aa: CASSDRQGLDTQYF; clone_size: .; j_call: TRBJ2-3; d_call: TRBD1; v_call: TRBV6-4
cdr3_nt: TGTGCCAGCTCACCACCCCTAGGATTGCAGACCCAGTACTTC; cdr3_aa: CASSPPLGLQTQYF; clone_size: many; j_call: TRBJ2-5; d_call: .; v_call: TRBV18
cdr3_nt: TGCAGTGCTTCAAGGGGGGGGATGAGCAATCAGCCCCAGCATTTT; cdr3_aa: CSASRGGMSNQPQHF; clone_size: medium-sized; j_call: TRBJ1-5; d_call: .; v_call: TRBV20-1
cdr3_nt: TGCAGTGCTCCGCGACAGGTTGGGACCCAGTACTTC; cdr3_aa: CSAPRQVGTQYF; clone_size: medium-sized; j_call: TRBJ2-5; d_call: .; v_call: TRBV20-1
cdr3_nt: TGCAGCGTTCGAGGACAGGCTACCGCCCAAGAGACCCAGTACTTC; cdr3_aa: CSVRGQATAQETQYF; clone_size: medium-sized; j_call: TRBJ2-5; d_call: TRBD1; v_call: TRBV29-1
cdr3_nt: TGTGCCAGCAGCCAAGAAGGTGAGGGGAACGAGCAGTACTTC; cdr3_aa: CASSQEGEGNEQYF; clone_size: few; j_call: TRBJ2-7; d_call: .; v_call: TRBV3-1
cdr3_nt: TGTGCCAGCAGAACATTGGATCAGCCCCAGCATTTT; cdr3_aa: CASRTLDQPQHF; clone_size: many; j_call: TRBJ1-5; d_call: .; v_call: TRBV6-2/TRBV6-3
cdr3_nt: TGTGCCAGTAGTCCGACAGGGAACACCGGGGAGCTGTTTTTT; cdr3_aa: CASSPTGNTGELFF; clone_size: many; j_call: TRBJ2-2; d_call: .; v_call: TRBV19
cdr3_nt: TGCGCCAGCAGCGTAGCGGGGCCTTACAATGAGCAGTTCTTC; cdr3_aa: CASSVAGPYNEQFF; clone_size: few; j_call: TRBJ2-1; d_call: TRBD2; v_call: TRBV5-1
cdr3_nt: TGCAGCTCCCGTGGGTTCACAGATACGCAGTATTTT; cdr3_aa: CSSRGFTDTQYF; clone_size: many; j_call: TRBJ2-3; d_call: .; v_call: TRBV29-1
cdr3_nt: TGTGCCTGGAAACACAGGGGACGAACTGAAGCTTTCTTT; cdr3_aa: CAWKHRGRTEAFF; clone_size: medium-sized; j_call: TRBJ1-1; d_call: TRBD1; v_call: TRBV30
cdr3_nt: TGCAGTGCTAGAGTCCGGCAGAACGACCTCACAGATACGCAGTATTTT; cdr3_aa: CSARVRQNDLTDTQYF; clone_size: few; j_call: TRBJ2-3; d_call: .; v_call: TRBV20-1
cdr3_nt: TGTGCCAGCAGTCCGGTTTGGGGGAGGGTTAACTATGGCTACACCTTC; cdr3_aa: CASSPVWGRVNYGYTF; clone_size: many; j_call: TRBJ1-2; d_call: .; v_call: TRBV27
cdr3_nt: TGCAGCGTTGCACCCCGCAGGGGGGGCGACGAGCAGTACTTC; cdr3_aa: CSVAPRRGGDEQYF; clone_size: .; j_call: TRBJ2-7; d_call: .; v_call: TRBV29-1
cdr3_nt: TGTGCCAGCAGCAAGGGACTAGCGGGAGCGTCTTACAATGAGCAGTTCTTC; cdr3_aa: CASSKGLAGASYNEQFF; clone_size: many; j_call: TRBJ2-1; d_call: TRBD2; v_call: TRBV5-4
cdr3_nt: TGTGCCAGCTCACCAGGCGGCCTTAGCTCCTACAATGAGCAGTTCTTC; cdr3_aa: CASSPGGLSSYNEQFF; clone_size: medium-sized; j_call: TRBJ2-1; d_call: .; v_call: TRBV18
cdr3_nt: TGTGCCATCAGTGGAATGGGCACTGAAGCTTTCTTT; cdr3_aa: CAISGMGTEAFF; clone_size: .; j_call: TRBJ1-1; d_call: .; v_call: TRBV10-3